The TCR beta chain under discussion was sequenced for a study of blood T cell repertoires in COVID-19. The overall study: Samples of COVID-19 (acute and convalescent) were obtained from the United States, Italy and Spain. From T cells, B-cell-depleted T cells, or PBMCs came the material, which was cDNA or gDNA.

Source study methods: Quantification of nucleated cells was approximated via reference gene primer amplification. This table comes from immunoSEQ multiplex PCR, and its TCRdb copy is limited to in-frame clones, with some not included. The V and J calls and the clone size are those of that table, but D and trimming were determined from the DNA. The table has some 140,000 clones, around 76% seen once; the top ten hold under 15%. The CDR3 sequence is 13 residues long. Germline V CDR1 and CDR2: SGHAT, FQNNGV. Trimming removed 4 bases from V and 5 bases from J, with 11 bases in between. The chain is built from TRBV11-2 and TRBJ1-1, with a possible D match to TRBD1 (5 bases). The TCR sequence derives from a man older than 75 with acute or convalescent COVID-19. Sequences were obtained from peripheral blood. As DNA, the CDR3 is TGTGCCAGCAGCTCCTCCGGGGGGACTGAAGCTTTCTTT. It specifies CASSSSGGTEAFF.